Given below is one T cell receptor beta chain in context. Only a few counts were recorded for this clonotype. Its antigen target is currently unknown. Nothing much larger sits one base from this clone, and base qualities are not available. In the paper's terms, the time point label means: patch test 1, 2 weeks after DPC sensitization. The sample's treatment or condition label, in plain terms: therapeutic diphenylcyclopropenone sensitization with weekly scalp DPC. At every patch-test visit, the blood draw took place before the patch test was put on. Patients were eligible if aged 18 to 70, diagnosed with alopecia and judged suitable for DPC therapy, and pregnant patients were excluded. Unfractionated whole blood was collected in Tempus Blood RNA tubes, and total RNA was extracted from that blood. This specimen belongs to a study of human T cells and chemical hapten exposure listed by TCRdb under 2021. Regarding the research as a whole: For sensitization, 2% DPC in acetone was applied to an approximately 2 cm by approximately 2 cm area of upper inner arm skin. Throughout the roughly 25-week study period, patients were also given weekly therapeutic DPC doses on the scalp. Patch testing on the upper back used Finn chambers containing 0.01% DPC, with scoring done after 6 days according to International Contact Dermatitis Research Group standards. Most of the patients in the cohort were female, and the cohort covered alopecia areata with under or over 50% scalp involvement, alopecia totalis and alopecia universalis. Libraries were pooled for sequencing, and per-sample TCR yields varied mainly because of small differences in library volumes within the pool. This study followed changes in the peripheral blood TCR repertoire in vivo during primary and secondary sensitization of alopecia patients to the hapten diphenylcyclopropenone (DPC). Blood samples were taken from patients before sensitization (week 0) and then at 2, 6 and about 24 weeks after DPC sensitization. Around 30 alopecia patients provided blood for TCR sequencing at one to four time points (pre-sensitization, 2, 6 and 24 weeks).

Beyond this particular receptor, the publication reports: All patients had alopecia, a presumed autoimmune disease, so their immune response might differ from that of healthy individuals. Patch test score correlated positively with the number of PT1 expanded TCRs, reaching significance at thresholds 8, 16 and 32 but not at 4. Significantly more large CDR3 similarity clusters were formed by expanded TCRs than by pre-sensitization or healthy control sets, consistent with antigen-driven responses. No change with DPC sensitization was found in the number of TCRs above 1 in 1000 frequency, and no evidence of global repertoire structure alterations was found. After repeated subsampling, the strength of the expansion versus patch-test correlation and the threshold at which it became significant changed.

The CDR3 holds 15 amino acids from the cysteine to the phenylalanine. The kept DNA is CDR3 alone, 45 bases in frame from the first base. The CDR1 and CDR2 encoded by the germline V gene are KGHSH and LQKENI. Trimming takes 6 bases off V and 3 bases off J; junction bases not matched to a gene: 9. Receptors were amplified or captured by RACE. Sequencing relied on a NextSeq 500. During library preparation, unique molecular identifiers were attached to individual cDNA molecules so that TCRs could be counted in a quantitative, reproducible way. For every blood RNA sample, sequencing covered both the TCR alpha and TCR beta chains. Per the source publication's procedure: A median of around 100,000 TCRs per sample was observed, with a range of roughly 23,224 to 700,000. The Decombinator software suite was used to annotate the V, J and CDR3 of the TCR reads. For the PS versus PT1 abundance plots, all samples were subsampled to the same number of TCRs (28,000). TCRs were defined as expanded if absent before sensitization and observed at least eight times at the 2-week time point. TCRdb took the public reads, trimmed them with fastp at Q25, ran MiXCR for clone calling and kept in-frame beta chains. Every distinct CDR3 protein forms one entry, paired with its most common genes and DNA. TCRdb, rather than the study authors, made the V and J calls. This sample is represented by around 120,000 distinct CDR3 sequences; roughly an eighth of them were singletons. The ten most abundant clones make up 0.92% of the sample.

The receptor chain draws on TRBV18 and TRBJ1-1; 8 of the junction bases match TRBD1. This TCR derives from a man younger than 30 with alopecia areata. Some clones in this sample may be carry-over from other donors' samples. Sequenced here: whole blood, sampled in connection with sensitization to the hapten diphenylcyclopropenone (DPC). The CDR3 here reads CASSPQIQGDTEAFF. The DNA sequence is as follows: TGTGCCAGCTCGCCTCAGATACAGGGGGACACTGAAGCTTTCTTT.